This record concerns one T cell receptor beta chain sequence. This record comes from a study of Ad26.COV2.S vaccination and SARS-CoV-2 variants. About the research overall: The authors gave Ad26.COV2.S intramuscularly, either once or twice 56 days apart.

CDR3 size: 18 residues. This table comes from immunoSEQ multiplex PCR, and its TCRdb copy is limited to in-frame clones, with some not included. The repertoire holds approximately 420,000 clones, 85% to 90% seen once, with about 4% in the top ten. Treatment of the sample: 15 to 20 received Ad26.COV2.S at low or high dose, single or two shots; 5 received placebo; per-sample allocation not given. Day 63 following the first vaccine or placebo injection was when the samples were taken. Expressing Wuhan-strain SARS-CoV-2 spike, an Ad26 vector served as the vaccine. The rearrangement joins TRBV21-1 to TRBJ2-7; the table's D call of TRBD2 was not tested on the DNA. TRBV21-1 has pseudogene status. This clonotype was sampled from a person between 18 and 59 years old who received the Ad26.COV2.S COVID-19 vaccine or a placebo. The starting material was peripheral blood, obtained in a trial of Ad26.COV2.S vaccine versus placebo. The CDR3 here is CASSLRTSGLRSSYEQYF. The CDR3 nucleotides read TGTGCCAGCAGCTTAAGGACTAGCGGACTAAGGAGCTCCTACGAGCAGTACTTC.